The T cell receptor beta chain described here comes from a study of cytomegalovirus exposure and HLA in healthy donors. Study overall: Earlier findings included some 120 million unique TCR beta sequences obtained from 150 million to 200 million T cells.

V shed 6 bases and J shed 8 bases, with 19 bases lying between them. The CDR3 is made up of 15 amino acids. In germline, CDR1 is SNHLY, CDR2 FYNNEI. The PCR ran on 60 Vbeta and 13 Jbeta primers. Sequencing used immunoSEQ multiplex PCR; TCRdb keeps in-frame clones, though not all of them. The sample shows 210,000 or so clones, more than 70% of them seen only once. The sequence was collected from a human donor in good health. This chain links TRBV2 with TRBJ1-4, with D maybe TRBD1 (6 bases). The specimen sequenced was PBMCs. The CDR3 region is CASSDQGRVEEKLFF. The CDR3 DNA is TGTGCCAGCAGCGACCAGGGGAGAGTCGAAGAAAAACTGTTTTTT.